These 7 T cell receptor beta chains were all obtained from the same sample, sequenced in a study of blood T cell repertoires in COVID-19. Only in-frame clones appear in the TCRdb table, and some are missing; sequencing was by immunoSEQ multiplex PCR. This table has around 700,000 clones, about 87% appearing once. Sequenced material: peripheral blood. These TCRs come from a woman younger than 35 with acute or convalescent COVID-19.

The chain joins TRBV5-1 to TRBJ2-7; tentatively, D is TRBD1 (5 bases). The V end was cut by 0 bases, the J end by 7 bases, with 11 bases between. CDR3 length: 13 amino acids. CDR1 is SGHRS, CDR2 YFSETQ, per germline. The CDR3 region is CASSLERRQEQYF. The CDR3 DNA sequence: TGCGCCAGCAGCTTGGAGCGCAGACAGGAGCAGTACTTC.

The chain has TRBV28 and TRBJ1-5; a possible D gene is TRBD1 (6 bases). Germline loops: CDR1 MDHEN, CDR2 SYDVKM. CDR3 length: 16 residues. V shed 4 bases and J shed 2 bases, with 15 bases lying between them. Written as DNA, the CDR3 is TGTGCCAGCAGTTCTACCAGGGGTATGGGCAATCAGCCCCAGCATTTT. Its translation: CASSSTRGMGNQPQHF.

The CDR3 sequence is CASSDRGGSGANVLTF. As DNA, the CDR3 is TGCGCCAGCAGTGACAGGGGTGGGTCTGGGGCCAACGTCCTGACTTTC. The genes are TRBV10-2 and TRBJ2-6; TRBD1 is a possible D gene (6 bases). The V end lost 3 bases, the J end lost 1 base, and 10 bases lay between the germline ends. CDR3 length: 16 residues. CDR1 is WSHSY and CDR2 is SAAADI in the germline V gene.

This clone appeared once. This chain links TRBV27 with TRBJ2-7, with D unclear. V was shortened by 3 bases and J by 2 bases, with 11 bases between the two germline ends. The CDR3 sequence is 14 residues long. CDR1 MNHEY and CDR2 SMNVEV come from the germline V gene (reference sequence). CDR3 sequence (DNA): TGTGCCAGCAGTTTCTTTGTGGGCCCCTACGAGCAGTACTTC. This codes for CASSFFVGPYEQYF.

The CDR3 DNA sequence: TGTGCCAGCAGTGAAGTGTTCTCTGCGGTTAACACTGAAGCTTTCTTT. This codes for CASSEVFSAVNTEAFF. The chain links TRBV6-1 to TRBJ1-1; no firm D call. CDR1 is MNHNS and CDR2 is SASEGT in the germline V gene. V lost 1 base to trimming and J lost 2 bases, with 14 bases between them. This CDR3 spans 16 amino acids.

This chain uses TRBV6-4 with TRBJ1-2; D not certain. Germline-derived CDR1 and CDR2 are MRHNA and SNTAGT. Trimming pared 3 bases from V and 7 bases from J, leaving 15 bases between. The CDR3 has 14 residues. CDR3 coding DNA: TGTGCCAGCAGTGAGAGCGACGGCGCCCCTGGCTACACCTTC. This gives the protein CASSESDGAPGYTF.

This chain joins TRBV18 and TRBJ1-2; D is perhaps TRBD1 (5 bases). Germline V gene sequence: CDR1 KGHSH, CDR2 LQKENI. V dropped 5 bases and J dropped 5 bases, with 12 bases sitting between them. The CDR3 covers 13 residues. The CDR3 is CASSAAREYGYTF. The CDR3 DNA follows: TGTGCCAGCTCAGCGGCCAGGGAATATGGCTACACCTTC.